These T cell receptor beta chains were read from a single sample in a study of a mutant IDH1 vaccine in newly diagnosed glioma. The assay was immunoSEQ multiplex PCR, and TCRdb's table has in-frame clones only and misses some. The sample yields fewer than 45,000 clones, 80% to 90% seen once. Their specific antigens are unknown. The sample was PBMCs, taken from a glioma patient whose treatment included an IDH1 peptide vaccine. Receptors were obtained from a man aged 40-50 years with glioma. Each CDR3 is given without its conserved first and last residue. The order of the fields is J gene, V gene, CDR3 protein.

J: TRBJ1-2
V: TRBV5-1
CDR3: ASSQTGRSYGYT

J: TRBJ2-3
V: TRBV13
CDR3: ASTRGGRRSTQY

J: TRBJ1-3
V: TRBV28
CDR3: ASSLEWRGSKNTIY

J: TRBJ2-3
V: TRBV7-9
CDR3: ASSFGQYGGTDTQY

J: TRBJ1-4
V: TRBV5-1
CDR3: ASSFGQGEEKLF

J: TRBJ1-1
V: TRBV11-2
CDR3: ASSSPSYGAF

J: TRBJ2-7
V: TRBV7-9
CDR3: ASSPGTGTEQY

J: TRBJ2-1
V: TRBV14
CDR3: ASSRISSYNEQF

J: TRBJ1-1
V: TRBV7-9
CDR3: ASSLEGVGTEAF

J: TRBJ1-1
V: TRBV7-2
CDR3: ASTVSSQGALGPNTEAF

J: TRBJ1-3
V: TRBV7-8
CDR3: ASSLGDNSGNTIY

J: TRBJ2-5
V: TRBV28
CDR3: ASSLYPLAGETQY

J: TRBJ1-2
V: TRBV29-1
CDR3: SVGEGVAT

J: TRBJ1-5
V: TRBV7-9
CDR3: ASSPGRLGGGNQPQH

J: TRBJ2-2
V: TRBV29-1
CDR3: SVYFPRTSGELF

J: TRBJ2-5
V: TRBV7-9
CDR3: ASSRPSGLQETQY

J: TRBJ1-1
V: TRBV6-5
CDR3: ASSYRQGVRTEAF

J: TRBJ2-3
V: TRBV19
CDR3: ASSSQGRADTQY

J: TRBJ2-5
V: TRBV7-9
CDR3: ATGKKEETQY

J: TRBJ1-1
V: TRBV27
CDR3: ASSLRTMNTEAF

J: TRBJ1-5
V: TRBV6-1
CDR3: ASRDTRGFKH

J: TRBJ1-2
V: TRBV29-1
CDR3: SVEKRGSGSYGYT

J: TRBJ2-3
V: TRBV7-9
CDR3: ASVGSSGRADTQY

J: TRBJ1-5
V: TRBV9
CDR3: ASSVQGIGQPQH

J: TRBJ2-7
V: TRBV6-6
CDR3: ASSYSSRSGSYEQY

J: TRBJ2-1
V: TRBV29-1
CDR3: SARFYNEQF

J: TRBJ1-3
V: TRBV5-1
CDR3: ASSLTGAGNTIY